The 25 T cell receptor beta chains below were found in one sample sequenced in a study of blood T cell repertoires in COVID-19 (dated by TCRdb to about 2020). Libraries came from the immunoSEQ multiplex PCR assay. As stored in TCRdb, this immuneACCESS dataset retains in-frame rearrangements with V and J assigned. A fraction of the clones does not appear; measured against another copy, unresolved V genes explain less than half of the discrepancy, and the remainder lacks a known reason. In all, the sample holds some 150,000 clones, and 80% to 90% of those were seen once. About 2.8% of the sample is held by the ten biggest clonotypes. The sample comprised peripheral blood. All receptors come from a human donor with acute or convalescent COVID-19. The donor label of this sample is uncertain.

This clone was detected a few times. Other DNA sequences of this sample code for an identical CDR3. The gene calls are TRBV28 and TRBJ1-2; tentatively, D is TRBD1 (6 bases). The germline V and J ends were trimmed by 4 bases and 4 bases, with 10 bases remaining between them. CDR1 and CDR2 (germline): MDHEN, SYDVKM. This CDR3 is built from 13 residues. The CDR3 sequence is CASSSPDSYGYTF. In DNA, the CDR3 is TGTGCCAGCAGTTCACCGGACAGCTATGGCTACACCTTC.

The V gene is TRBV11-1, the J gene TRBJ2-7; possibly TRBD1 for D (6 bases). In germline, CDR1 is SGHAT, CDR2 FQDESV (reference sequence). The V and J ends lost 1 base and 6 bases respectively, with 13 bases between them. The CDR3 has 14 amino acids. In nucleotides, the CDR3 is TGTGCCAGCAGCTTAGTGACAGGAAGTGGCGAGCAGTACTTC. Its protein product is CASSLVTGSGEQYF.

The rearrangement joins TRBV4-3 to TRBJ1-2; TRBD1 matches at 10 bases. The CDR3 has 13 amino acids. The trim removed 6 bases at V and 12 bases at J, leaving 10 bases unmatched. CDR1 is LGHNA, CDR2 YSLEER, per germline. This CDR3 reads CASSLMGGQGNTF. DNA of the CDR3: TGCGCCAGCAGTCTTATGGGGGGACAGGGGAACACCTTC.

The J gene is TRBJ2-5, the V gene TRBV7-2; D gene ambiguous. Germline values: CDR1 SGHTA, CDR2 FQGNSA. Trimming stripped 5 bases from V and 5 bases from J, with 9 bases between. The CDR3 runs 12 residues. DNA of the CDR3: TGTGCCAGCAGCCCCTATTCGGAGACCCAGTACTTC. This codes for CASSPYSETQYF.

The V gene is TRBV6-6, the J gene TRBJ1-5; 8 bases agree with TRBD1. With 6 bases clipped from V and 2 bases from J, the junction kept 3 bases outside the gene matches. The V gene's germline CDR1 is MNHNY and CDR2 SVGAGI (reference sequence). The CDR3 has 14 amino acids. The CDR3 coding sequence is TGTGCCAGCAGCCAGGGGGCAGGCAATCAGCCCCAGCATTTT. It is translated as CASSQGAGNQPQHF.

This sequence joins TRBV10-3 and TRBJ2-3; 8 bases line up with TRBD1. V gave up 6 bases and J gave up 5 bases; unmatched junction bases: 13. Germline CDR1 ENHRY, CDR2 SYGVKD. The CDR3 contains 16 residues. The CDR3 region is CAISPSRGLVGDTQYF. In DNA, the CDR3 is TGTGCCATCAGCCCAAGCAGGGGGCTTGTCGGAGATACGCAGTATTTT.

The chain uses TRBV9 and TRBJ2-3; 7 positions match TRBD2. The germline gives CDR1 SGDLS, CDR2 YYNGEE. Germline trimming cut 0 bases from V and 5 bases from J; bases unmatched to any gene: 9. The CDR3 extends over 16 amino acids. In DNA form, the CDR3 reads TGTGCCAGCAGCGTAGTTGTGGGAGGGCCGCTAGATACGCAGTATTTT. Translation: CASSVVVGGPLDTQYF.

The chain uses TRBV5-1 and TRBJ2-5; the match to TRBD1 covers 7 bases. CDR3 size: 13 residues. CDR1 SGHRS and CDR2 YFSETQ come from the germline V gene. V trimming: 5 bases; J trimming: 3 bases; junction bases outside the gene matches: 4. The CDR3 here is CASRLDREETQYF. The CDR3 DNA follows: TGCGCCAGCAGATTAGACAGGGAAGAGACCCAGTACTTC.

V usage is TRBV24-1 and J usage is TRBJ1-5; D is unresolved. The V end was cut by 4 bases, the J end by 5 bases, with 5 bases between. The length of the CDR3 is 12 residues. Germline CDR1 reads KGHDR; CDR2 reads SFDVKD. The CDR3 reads CATSDSDQPQHF. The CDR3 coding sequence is TGTGCCACCAGTGACTCTGATCAGCCCCAGCATTTT.

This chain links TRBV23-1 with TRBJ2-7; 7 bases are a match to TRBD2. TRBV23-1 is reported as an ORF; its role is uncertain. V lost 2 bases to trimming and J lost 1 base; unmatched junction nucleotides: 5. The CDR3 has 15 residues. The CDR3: CASSQGGERSYEQYV. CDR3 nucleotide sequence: TGCGCCAGCAGTCAAGGGGGGGAGAGGTCCTACGAGCAGTACGTC.

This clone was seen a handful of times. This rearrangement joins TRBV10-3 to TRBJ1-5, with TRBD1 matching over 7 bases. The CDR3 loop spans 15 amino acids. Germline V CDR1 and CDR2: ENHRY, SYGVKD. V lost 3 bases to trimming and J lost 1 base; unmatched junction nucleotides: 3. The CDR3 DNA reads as TGTGCCATCAGTGAAGGACAGGCCAGCAATCAGCCCCAGCATTTT. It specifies CAISEGQASNQPQHF.

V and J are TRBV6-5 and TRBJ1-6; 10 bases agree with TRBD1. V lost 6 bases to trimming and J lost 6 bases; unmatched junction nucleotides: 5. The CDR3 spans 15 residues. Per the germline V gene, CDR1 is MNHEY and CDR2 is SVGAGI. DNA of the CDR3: TGTGCCAGCAGCCGAGGGGACAGGGGTAATTCACCCCTCCACTTT. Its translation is CASSRGDRGNSPLHF.

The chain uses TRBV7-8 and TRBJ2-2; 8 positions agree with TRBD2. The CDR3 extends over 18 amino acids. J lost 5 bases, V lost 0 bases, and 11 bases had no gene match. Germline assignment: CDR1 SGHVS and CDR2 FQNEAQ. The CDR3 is CASSLAPPGRASTGELFF. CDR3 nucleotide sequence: TGTGCCAGCAGCTTAGCCCCCCCCGGGAGGGCTTCAACCGGGGAGCTGTTTTTT. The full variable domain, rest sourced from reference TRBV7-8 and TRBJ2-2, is GAGVSQSPRYKVAKRGQDVALRCDPISGHVSLFWYQQALGQGPEFLTYFQNEAQLDKSGLPSDRFFAERPEGSVSTLKIQRTQQEDSAVYLCASSLAPPGRASTGELFFGEGSRLTVL.

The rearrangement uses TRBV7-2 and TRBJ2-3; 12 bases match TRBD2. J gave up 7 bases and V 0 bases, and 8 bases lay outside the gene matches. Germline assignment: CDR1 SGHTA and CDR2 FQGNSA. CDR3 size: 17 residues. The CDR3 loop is CASSLAASGGVVYTQYF. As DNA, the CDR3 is TGTGCCAGCAGCTTAGCGGCTAGCGGGGGGGTCGTATATACGCAGTATTTT.

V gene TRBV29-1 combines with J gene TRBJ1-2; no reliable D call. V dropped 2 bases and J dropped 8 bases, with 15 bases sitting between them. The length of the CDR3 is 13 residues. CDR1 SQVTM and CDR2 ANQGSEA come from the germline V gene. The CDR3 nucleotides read TGCAGCGTTGAAAGTATGCAGTACCGCGGCTACACCTTC. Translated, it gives CSVESMQYRGYTF.

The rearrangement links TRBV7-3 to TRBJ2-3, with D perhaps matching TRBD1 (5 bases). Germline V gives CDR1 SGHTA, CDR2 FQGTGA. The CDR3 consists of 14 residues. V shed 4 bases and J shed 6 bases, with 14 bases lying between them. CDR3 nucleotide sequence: TGTGCCAGCAGCTCAGGGATCTCCCTTGATACGCAGTATTTT. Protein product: CASSSGISLDTQYF.

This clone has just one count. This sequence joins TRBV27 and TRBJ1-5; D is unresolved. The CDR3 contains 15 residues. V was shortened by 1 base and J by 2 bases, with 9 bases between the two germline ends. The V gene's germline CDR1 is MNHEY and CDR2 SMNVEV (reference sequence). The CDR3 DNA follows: TGTGCCAGCAGTTTATTCGCAATAGGCAATCAGCCCCAGCATTTT. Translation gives CASSLFAIGNQPQHF.

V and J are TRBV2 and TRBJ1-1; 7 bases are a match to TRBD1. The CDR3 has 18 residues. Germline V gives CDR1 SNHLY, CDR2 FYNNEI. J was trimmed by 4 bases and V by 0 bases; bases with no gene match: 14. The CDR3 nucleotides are TGTGCCAGCAGTGAAGCGCTTCTGGGGCAGGGGGGCCTCACTGAAGCTTTCTTT. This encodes CASSEALLGQGGLTEAFF.

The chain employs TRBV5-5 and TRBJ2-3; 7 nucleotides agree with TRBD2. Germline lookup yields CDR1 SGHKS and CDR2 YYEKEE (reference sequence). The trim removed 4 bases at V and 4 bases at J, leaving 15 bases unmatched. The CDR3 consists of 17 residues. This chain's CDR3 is CASSRGGPILLPDTQYF. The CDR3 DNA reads TGTGCCAGCAGCCGGGGAGGGCCAATCCTTCTCCCAGATACGCAGTATTTT.

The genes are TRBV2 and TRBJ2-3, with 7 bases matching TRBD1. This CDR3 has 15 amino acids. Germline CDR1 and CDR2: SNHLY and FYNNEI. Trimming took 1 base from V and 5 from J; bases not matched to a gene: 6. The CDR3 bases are TGTGCCAGCAGTGAAGTCAAGGGGGCAGGAGATACGCAGTATTTT. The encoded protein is CASSEVKGAGDTQYF.

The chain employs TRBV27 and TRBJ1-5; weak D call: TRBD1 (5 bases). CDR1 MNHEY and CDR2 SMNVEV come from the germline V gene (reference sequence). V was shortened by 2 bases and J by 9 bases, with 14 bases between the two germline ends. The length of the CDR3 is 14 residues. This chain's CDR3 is CASSLVGAVRPQHF. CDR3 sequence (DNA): TGTGCCAGCAGTTTAGTAGGGGCAGTTCGGCCCCAGCATTTT.

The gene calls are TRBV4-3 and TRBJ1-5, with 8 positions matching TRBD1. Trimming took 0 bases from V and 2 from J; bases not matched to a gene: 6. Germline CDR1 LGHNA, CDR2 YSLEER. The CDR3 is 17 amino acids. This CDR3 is CASSQDVAGGGNQPQHF. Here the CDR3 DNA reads TGCGCCAGCAGCCAAGACGTCGCAGGGGGCGGCAATCAGCCCCAGCATTTT.

CDR3 DNA sequence: TGTGCCAGTAGTCTAGTAACAGGCTTCTGGGCCAACGTCCTGACTTTC. Translated, it gives CASSLVTGFWANVLTF. This chain joins TRBV19 and TRBJ2-6, with D perhaps TRBD1 (5 bases). Germline V gives CDR1 LNHDA, CDR2 SQIVND (reference sequence). The CDR3 spans 16 residues. Trimming took 5 bases from V and 5 from J, leaving 16 bases between them.

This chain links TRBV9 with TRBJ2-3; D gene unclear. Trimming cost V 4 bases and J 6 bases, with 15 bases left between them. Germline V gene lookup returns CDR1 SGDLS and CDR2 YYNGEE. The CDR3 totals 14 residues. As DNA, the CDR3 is TGTGCCAGCAGCCAAACTCCAAATCCGGATACGCAGTATTTT. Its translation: CASSQTPNPDTQYF. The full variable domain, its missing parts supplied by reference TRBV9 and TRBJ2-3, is DSGVTQTPKHLITATGQRVTLRCSPRSGDLSVYWYQQSLDQGLQFLIQYYNGEERAKGNILERFSAQQFPDLHSELNLSSLELGDSALYFCASSQTPNPDTQYFGPGTRLTVL.

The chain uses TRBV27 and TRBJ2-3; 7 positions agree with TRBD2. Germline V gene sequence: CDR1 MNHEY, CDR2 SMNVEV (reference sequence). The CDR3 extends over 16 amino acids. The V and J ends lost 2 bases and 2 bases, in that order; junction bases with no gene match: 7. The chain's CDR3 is CASSLRAGRPTDTQYF. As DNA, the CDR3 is TGTGCCAGCAGTTTACGAGCGGGGAGACCCACAGATACGCAGTATTTT.